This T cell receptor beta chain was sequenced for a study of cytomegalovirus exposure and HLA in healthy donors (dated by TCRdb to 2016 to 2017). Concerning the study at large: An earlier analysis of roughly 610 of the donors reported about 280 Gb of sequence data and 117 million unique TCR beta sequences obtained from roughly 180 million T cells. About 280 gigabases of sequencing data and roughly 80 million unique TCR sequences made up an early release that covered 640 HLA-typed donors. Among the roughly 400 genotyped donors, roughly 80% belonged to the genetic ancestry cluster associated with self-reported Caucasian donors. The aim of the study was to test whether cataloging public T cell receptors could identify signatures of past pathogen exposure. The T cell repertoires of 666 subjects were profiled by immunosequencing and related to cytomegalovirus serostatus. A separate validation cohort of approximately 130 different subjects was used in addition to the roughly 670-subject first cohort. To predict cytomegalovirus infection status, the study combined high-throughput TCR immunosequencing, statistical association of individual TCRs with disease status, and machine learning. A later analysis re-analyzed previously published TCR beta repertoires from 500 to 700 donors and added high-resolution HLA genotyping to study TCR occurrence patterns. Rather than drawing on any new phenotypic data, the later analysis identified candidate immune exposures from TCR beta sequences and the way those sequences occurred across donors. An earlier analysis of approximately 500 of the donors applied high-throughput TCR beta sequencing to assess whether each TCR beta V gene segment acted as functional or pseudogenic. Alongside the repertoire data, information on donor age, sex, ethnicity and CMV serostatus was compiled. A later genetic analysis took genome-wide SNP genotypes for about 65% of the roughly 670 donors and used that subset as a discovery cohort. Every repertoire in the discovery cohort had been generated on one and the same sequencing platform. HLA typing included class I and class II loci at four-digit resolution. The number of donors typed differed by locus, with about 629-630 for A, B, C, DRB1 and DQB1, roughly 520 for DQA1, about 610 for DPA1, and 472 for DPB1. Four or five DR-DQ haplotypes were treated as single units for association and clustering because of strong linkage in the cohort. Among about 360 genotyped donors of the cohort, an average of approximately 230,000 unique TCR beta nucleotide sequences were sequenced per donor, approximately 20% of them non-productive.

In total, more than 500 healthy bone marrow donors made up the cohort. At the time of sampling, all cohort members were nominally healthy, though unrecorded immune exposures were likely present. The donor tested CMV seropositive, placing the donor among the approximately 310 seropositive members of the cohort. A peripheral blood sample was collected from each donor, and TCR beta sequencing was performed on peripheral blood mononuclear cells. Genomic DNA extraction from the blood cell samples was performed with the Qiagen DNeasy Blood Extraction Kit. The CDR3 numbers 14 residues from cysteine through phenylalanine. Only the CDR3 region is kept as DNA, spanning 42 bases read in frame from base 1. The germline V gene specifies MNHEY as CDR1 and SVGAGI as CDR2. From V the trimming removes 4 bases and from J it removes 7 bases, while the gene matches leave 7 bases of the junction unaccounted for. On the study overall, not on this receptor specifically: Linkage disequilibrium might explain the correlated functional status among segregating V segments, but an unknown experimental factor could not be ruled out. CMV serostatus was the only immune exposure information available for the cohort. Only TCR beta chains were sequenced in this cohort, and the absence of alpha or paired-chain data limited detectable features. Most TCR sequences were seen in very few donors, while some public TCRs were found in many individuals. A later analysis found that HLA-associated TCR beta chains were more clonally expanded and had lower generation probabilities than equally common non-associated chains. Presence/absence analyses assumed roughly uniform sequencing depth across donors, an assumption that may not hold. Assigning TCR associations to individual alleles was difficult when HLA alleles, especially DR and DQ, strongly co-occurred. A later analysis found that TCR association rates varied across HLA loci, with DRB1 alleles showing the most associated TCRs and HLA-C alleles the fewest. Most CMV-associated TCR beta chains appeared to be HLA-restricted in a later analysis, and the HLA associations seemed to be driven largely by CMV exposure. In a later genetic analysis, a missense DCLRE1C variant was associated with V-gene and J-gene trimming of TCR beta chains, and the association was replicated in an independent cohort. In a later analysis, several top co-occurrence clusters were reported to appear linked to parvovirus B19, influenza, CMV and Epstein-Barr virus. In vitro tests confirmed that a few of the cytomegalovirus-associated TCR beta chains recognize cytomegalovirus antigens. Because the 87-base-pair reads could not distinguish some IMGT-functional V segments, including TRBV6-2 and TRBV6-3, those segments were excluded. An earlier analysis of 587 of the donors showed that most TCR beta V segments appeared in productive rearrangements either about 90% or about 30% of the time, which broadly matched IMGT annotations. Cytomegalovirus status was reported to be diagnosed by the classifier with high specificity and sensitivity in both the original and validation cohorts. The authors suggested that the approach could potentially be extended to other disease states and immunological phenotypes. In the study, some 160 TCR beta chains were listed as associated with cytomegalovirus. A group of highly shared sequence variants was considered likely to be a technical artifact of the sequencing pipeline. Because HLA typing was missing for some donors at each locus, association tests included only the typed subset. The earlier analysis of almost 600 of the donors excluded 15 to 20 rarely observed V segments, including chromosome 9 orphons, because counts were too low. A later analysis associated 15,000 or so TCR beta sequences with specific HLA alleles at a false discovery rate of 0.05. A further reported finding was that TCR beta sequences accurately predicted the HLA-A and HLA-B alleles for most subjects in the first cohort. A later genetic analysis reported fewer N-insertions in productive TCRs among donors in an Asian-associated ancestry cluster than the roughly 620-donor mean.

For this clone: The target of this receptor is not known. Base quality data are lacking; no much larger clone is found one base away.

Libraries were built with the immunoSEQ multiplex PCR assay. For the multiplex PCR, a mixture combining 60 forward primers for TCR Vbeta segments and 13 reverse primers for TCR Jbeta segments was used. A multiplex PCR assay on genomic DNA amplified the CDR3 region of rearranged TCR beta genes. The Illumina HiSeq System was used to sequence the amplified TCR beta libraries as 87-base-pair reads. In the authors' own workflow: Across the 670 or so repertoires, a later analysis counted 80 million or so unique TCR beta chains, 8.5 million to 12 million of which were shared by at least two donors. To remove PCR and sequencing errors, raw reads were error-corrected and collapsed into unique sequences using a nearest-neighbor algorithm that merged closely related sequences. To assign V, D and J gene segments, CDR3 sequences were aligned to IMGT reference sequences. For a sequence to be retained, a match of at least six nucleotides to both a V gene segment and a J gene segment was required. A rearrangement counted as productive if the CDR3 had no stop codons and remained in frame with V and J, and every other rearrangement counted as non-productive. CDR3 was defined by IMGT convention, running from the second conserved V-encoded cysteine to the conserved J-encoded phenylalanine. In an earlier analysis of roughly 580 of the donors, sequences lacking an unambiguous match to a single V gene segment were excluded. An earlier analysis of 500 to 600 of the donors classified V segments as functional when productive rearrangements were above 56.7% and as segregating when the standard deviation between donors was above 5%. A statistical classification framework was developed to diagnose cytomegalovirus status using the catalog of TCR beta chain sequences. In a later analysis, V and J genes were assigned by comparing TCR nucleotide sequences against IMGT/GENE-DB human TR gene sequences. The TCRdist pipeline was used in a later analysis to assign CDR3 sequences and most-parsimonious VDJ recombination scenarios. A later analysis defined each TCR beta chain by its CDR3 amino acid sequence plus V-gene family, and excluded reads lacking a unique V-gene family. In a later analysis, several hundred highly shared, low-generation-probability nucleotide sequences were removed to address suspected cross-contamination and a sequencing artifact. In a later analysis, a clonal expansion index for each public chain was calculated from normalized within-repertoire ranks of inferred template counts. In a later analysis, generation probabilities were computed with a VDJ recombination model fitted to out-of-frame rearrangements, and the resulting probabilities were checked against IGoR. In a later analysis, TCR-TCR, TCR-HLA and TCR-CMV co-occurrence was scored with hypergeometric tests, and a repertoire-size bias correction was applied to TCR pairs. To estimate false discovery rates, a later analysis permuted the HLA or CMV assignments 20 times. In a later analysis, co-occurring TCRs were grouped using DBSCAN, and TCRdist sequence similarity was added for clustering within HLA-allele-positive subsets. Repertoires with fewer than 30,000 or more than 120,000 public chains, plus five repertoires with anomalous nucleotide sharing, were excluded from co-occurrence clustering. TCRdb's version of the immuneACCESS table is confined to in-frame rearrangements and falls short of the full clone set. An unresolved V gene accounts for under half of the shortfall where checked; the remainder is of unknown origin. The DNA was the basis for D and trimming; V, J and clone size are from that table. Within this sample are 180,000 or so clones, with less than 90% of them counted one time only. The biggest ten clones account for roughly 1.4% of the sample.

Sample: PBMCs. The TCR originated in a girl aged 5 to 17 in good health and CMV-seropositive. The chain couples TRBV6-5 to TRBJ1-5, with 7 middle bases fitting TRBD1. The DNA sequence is TGTGCCAGCAGTTCTCTGACAGGGTCCCAGCCCCAGCATTTT. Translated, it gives CASSSLTGSQPQHF.